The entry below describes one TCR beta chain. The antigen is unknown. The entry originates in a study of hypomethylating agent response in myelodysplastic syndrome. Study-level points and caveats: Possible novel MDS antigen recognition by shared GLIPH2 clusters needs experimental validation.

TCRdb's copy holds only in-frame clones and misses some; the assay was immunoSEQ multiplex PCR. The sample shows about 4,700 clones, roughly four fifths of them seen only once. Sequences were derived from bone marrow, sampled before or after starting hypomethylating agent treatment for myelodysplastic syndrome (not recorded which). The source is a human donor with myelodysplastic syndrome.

The CDR3 DNA is TGTGCCAGCAGCTCTGAGGGAGGACTTGCCAGAGGAGATACGCAGTATTTT. Translating gives CASSSEGGLARGDTQYF. This chain connects TRBV9 to TRBJ2-3; D possibly corresponds to TRBD2 (6 bases). Trimming stripped 4 bases from V and 5 bases from J, with 23 bases between. From germline, CDR1 is SGDLS and CDR2 YYNGEE. The CDR3 is 17 amino acids.